These 21 T cell receptor beta chains share one sample of origin, sequenced in a study of cytomegalovirus exposure and HLA in healthy donors (dated by TCRdb to 2017 to 2019). Library generation was performed with the immunoSEQ multiplex PCR assay. A mixture of 60 forward primers for TCR Vbeta segments and 13 reverse primers for TCR Jbeta segments was used in the multiplex PCR. As stored in TCRdb, this immuneACCESS dataset retains in-frame rearrangements with V and J assigned. A fraction of the clones does not appear; measured against another copy, unresolved V genes explain less than half of the discrepancy, and the remainder lacks a known reason. The sample yields 80,000 to 100,000 clones; about three quarters were counted once. The ten largest clones represent around 3.5% of the sample. The sequenced material came from PBMCs. These receptors originate from a man aged 35 to 55 in good health and CMV-seronegative.

This chain links TRBV5-1 with TRBJ2-6; D unclear. V was cut by 2 bases and J by 1 base, with 7 bases left in between. Germline lookup yields CDR1 SGHRS and CDR2 YFSETQ. The CDR3 runs to 15 residues. The DNA of the CDR3 is TGCGCCAGCAGCTTTCAGGTTTCTGGGGCCAACGTCCTGACTTTC. Amino acid sequence: CASSFQVSGANVLTF.

The chain combines TRBV5-6 with TRBJ2-7, with TRBD2 as a possible D gene (6 bases). Germline-derived CDR1 and CDR2 are SGHDT and YYEEEE. The CDR3 length is 15 residues. V lost 4 bases and J lost 2, with 16 bases in between. The CDR3 loop is CASSLLGRGTYEQYF. CDR3 nucleotides: TGTGCCAGCAGCCTCCTGGGGCGCGGGACCTACGAGCAGTACTTC. The complete variable domain, with remaining parts taken from reference TRBV5-6 and TRBJ2-7, reads DAGVTQSPTHLIKTRGQQVTLRCSPKSGHDTVSWYQQALGQGPQFIFQYYEEEERQRGNFPDRFSGHQFPNYSSELNVNALLLGDSALYLCASSLLGRGTYEQYFGPGTRLTVT.

The genes are TRBV19 and TRBJ1-5; perhaps TRBD1 as D (6 bases). CDR1 LNHDA and CDR2 SQIVND come from the germline V gene (reference sequence). Trimming pared 1 base from V and 2 bases from J, leaving 9 bases between. The CDR3 consists of 15 residues. CDR3 in DNA: TGTGCCAGTAGTATAGGCGGGGGCCGCAATCAGCCCCAGCATTTT. This codes for CASSIGGGRNQPQHF.

The V gene is TRBV27, the J gene TRBJ2-2; D perhaps matches TRBD2 (5 bases). The CDR3 consists of 12 residues. From germline, CDR1 is MNHEY and CDR2 SMNVEV (reference sequence). The V end lost 5 bases, the J end lost 4 bases, and 5 bases lay between the germline ends. The DNA of the CDR3 is TGTGCCAGCAGTCGGGGCACCGGGGAGCTGTTTTTT. Protein: CASSRGTGELFF.

The gene calls are TRBV12-5 and TRBJ2-3, with 10 bases fitting TRBD1. Trimming at V came to 6 bases and at J to 6 bases, leaving 12 bases not matched to a gene. Germline CDR1 is LGHNT and CDR2 is FRNRAP. The CDR3 is 16 residues long. The CDR3 spells CASGSSRQGAADTQYF. The CDR3 coding sequence is TGTGCTAGTGGCTCCTCTCGACAGGGGGCGGCTGATACGCAGTATTTT. The full variable domain, completed using reference TRBV12-5 and TRBJ2-3, is DARVTQTPRHKVTEMGQEVTMRCQPILGHNTVFWYRQTMMQGLELLAYFRNRAPLDDSGMPKDRFSAEMPDATLATLKIQPSEPRDSAVYFCASGSSRQGAADTQYFGPGTRLTVL.

This chain links TRBV2 with TRBJ2-5; 8 nucleotides agree with TRBD2. The V gene's germline CDR1 is SNHLY and CDR2 FYNNEI. Losses at the gene ends were 8 bases for V and 7 bases for J; bases not matched to a gene: 15. The CDR3 spans 15 residues. CDR3 in DNA: TGTGCCAGCGCGGCGGGGGGCGGTCTCGGTTCGACCCAGTACTTC. Translation: CASAAGGGLGSTQYF. The whole variable domain, remainder taken from reference TRBV2 and TRBJ2-5, is EPEVTQTPSHQVTQMGQEVILRCVPISNHLYFYWYRQILGQKVEFLVSFYNNEISEKSEIFDDQFSVERPDGSNFTLKIRSTKLEDSAMYFCASAAGGGLGSTQYFGPGTRLLVL.

The chain employs TRBV7-9 and TRBJ1-1, with no clear D. V was pared by 7 bases and J by 7 bases, with 16 bases between. The germline gives CDR1 SEHNR, CDR2 FQNEAQ (reference sequence). The CDR3 runs to 13 residues. The chain's CDR3 is CASTLFPGNEAFF. Written as DNA, the CDR3 is TGTGCCAGCACCCTGTTTCCGGGGAATGAAGCTTTCTTT.

The chain links TRBV9 to TRBJ1-4, with TRBD1 matching 10 bases. The V segment lost 6 bases and the J segment 7 bases; nucleotides outside the gene matches: 9. The length of the CDR3 is 15 residues. Germline V gives CDR1 SGDLS, CDR2 YYNGEE. CDR3 in DNA: TGTGCCAGCACCGACGAGACAGGGGGCGGTGAAAAACTGTTTTTT. Translated, it gives CASTDETGGGEKLFF.

The V gene is TRBV7-7, the J gene TRBJ2-7, with 9 bases identical to TRBD1. Germline values: CDR1 SSHAT, CDR2 FNYEAQ (reference sequence). The CDR3 has 15 residues. V dropped 3 bases and J dropped 3; count of bases not matched to a gene: 6. Here the CDR3 reads CASSLGTGLDYEQYF. CDR3 DNA: TGTGCCAGCAGCTTGGGGACAGGGCTGGACTACGAGCAGTACTTC.

The DNA of the CDR3 is TGCAGCGTTGGGGAAGGACAGCCCGCGCCCCAGCATTTT. This encodes CSVGEGQPAPQHF. The J gene is TRBJ1-5, the V gene TRBV29-1; tentative D call: TRBD1 (6 bases). Germline V gene lookup returns CDR1 SQVTM and CDR2 ANQGSEA. Trimming stripped 4 bases from V and 9 bases from J, with 16 bases between. CDR3 length equals 13 residues.

V is TRBV19 and J is TRBJ1-1, with 7 bases that match TRBD1. Germline trimming cut 5 bases from V and 4 bases from J; bases unmatched to any gene: 7. This CDR3 is built from 14 residues. The germline V gene encodes CDR1 LNHDA and CDR2 SQIVND (reference sequence). CDR3 sequence reads: CASSGWAGGTEAFF. CDR3 DNA: TGTGCCAGTAGTGGGTGGGCAGGGGGCACTGAAGCTTTCTTT. The variable domain in full, completed from reference TRBV19 and TRBJ1-1, reads DGGITQSPKYLFRKEGQNVTLSCEQNLNHDAMYWYRQDPGQGLRLIYYSQIVNDFQKGDIAEGYSVSREKKESFPLTVTSAQKNPTAFYLCASSGWAGGTEAFFGQGTRLTVV.

The chain employs TRBV5-1 and TRBJ1-4, with D possibly TRBD1 on 6 matching bases. Trimming took 2 bases from V and 8 from J, leaving 13 bases between them. CDR1 SGHRS and CDR2 YFSETQ come from the germline V gene. This CDR3 has 14 residues. CDR3 DNA: TGCGCCAGCAGCTTCACAGGGTCGCTAGAAAAACTGTTTTTT. Translation gives CASSFTGSLEKLFF.

The chain joins TRBV6-5 to TRBJ2-3; D is perhaps TRBD2 (6 bases). The V and J ends lost 2 bases and 3 bases respectively, with 15 bases between them. Germline assignment: CDR1 MNHEY and CDR2 SVGAGI. This CDR3 is built from 16 residues. CDR3 nucleotide sequence: TGTGCCAGCAGTTACCCAGCCCCCGGGGGTACAGATACGCAGTATTTT. It translates to CASSYPAPGGTDTQYF.

The chain couples TRBV30 to TRBJ2-2; 7 bases fit TRBD1. This CDR3 contains 13 residues. Germline CDR1 and CDR2: GTSNPN and SVGIG (reference sequence). J was trimmed by 2 bases and V by 7 bases; bases with no gene match: 4. The CDR3 region is CALDRVNTGELFF. The CDR3 nucleotides are TGTGCCTTAGACAGGGTAAACACCGGGGAGCTGTTTTTT.

CDR3 DNA: TGTGCCAGCAGCCAAGTAGCGGCCCGCGGAGATACGCAGTATTTT. Its translation is CASSQVAARGDTQYF. The chain recombines TRBV4-2 with TRBJ2-3, with D perhaps TRBD2 (6 bases). From germline, CDR1 is LGHNA and CDR2 YNFKEQ. V was pared by 1 base and J by 5 bases, with 13 bases between. This CDR3 contains 15 residues.

CDR3 amino acids: CSVLQGNYEQYF. CDR3 DNA: TGCAGCGTTTTACAGGGAAACTACGAGCAGTACTTC. The chain links TRBV29-1 to TRBJ2-7; maybe TRBD1 (6 bases). Trimming stripped 5 bases from V and 3 bases from J, with 11 bases between. Germline V lookup: CDR1 SQVTM, CDR2 ANQGSEA. The CDR3 is 12 residues long.

The chain uses TRBV5-4 and TRBJ2-7; D is perhaps TRBD2 (6 bases). CDR1 is SGHNT, CDR2 YYREEE, per germline (reference sequence). Trimming cost V 5 bases and J 0 bases, with 12 bases left between them. The CDR3 covers 14 residues. The CDR3 coding sequence is TGTGCCAGCAGGGGGACTGTCACCTCCTACGAGCAGTACTTC. Protein product: CASRGTVTSYEQYF. Drawing the rest from reference TRBV5-4 and TRBJ2-7, the complete variable domain is ETGVTQSPTHLIKTRGQQVTLRCSSQSGHNTVSWYQQALGQGPQFIFQYYREEENGRGNFPPRFSGLQFPNYSSELNVNALELDDSALYLCASRGTVTSYEQYFGPGTRLTVT.

The V call is TRBV6-1, the J call TRBJ1-2, with 7 bases lining up with TRBD1. J gave up 4 bases and V 10 bases, and 12 bases lay outside the gene matches. CDR3 length equals 14 residues. Germline CDR1 reads MNHNS; CDR2 reads SASEGT. CDR3 amino acids: CATHSRQGPYGYTF. DNA for the CDR3: TGTGCCACGCACTCTAGACAGGGTCCCTATGGCTACACCTTC.

On this clone: This sample also contains other DNA sequences that code for the same CDR3. The V call is TRBV7-9, the J call TRBJ2-1; TRBD2 matches at 9 bases. V trimming: 0 bases; J trimming: 2 bases; junction bases outside the gene matches: 2. The germline gives CDR1 SEHNR, CDR2 FQNEAQ (reference sequence). There are 16 residues in the CDR3. The CDR3 loop is CASSLALAGTYNEQFF. DNA for the CDR3: TGTGCCAGCAGCTTAGCGCTAGCGGGGACCTACAATGAGCAGTTCTTC.

V usage is TRBV2 and J usage is TRBJ2-4, with no clear D. Trimming removed 4 bases at V and 7 bases at J, with 11 bases between. The CDR3 is 13 residues long. CDR1 is SNHLY and CDR2 is FYNNEI in the germline V gene. CDR3 DNA sequence: TGTGCCAGCAGTGGTGCGGAATGGAACATTCAGTACTTC. It is translated as CASSGAEWNIQYF.

The V call is TRBV5-1, the J call TRBJ2-2; 7 bases map to TRBD1. V lost 0 bases, J lost 4 bases, and 6 bases stayed unmatched. There are 16 residues in the CDR3. Germline V gives CDR1 SGHRS, CDR2 YFSETQ. CDR3 in DNA: TGCGCCAGCAGCTTGGCGGACAGGCCGCGCACCGGGGAGCTGTTTTTT. Translated: CASSLADRPRTGELFF.